This is a list of T cell receptor beta chains from one sample in a study of blood T cell repertoires in COVID-19. Here immunoSEQ multiplex PCR was the method, and the copy in TCRdb shows in-frame clones only, minus some. The sample carries roughly 200,000 clones, approximately 82% recorded once. The specimen sequenced was peripheral blood. Receptors originate from a man aged 35 to 55 with active or convalescent COVID-19. The CDR3 runs from the conserved cysteine through the conserved F or W. The D gene is left open where the match is weak. Part of the rows lack a size; the others show once, few, many or a class for expanded clones.

TRBV7-8	TRBD1	-	TRBJ1-6	CASSLPTGLGSPLHF	TGTGCCAGCAGCTTACCGACAGGGCTAGGGTCACCCCTCCACTTT
TRBV12-3/TRBV12-4	-	once	TRBJ1-5	CASSLGGGPQHF	TGTGCCAGCAGTCTGGGGGGAGGTCCCCAGCATTTT
TRBV2	-	-	TRBJ1-1	CASSVTGTNTEAFF	TGTGCCAGCAGTGTCACGGGGACAAACACTGAAGCTTTCTTT
TRBV10-2	TRBD1	-	TRBJ2-7	CASRDRAALEQYF	TGCGCCAGCAGGGACAGGGCGGCCCTCGAGCAGTACTTC
TRBV12-3/TRBV12-4	-	-	TRBJ1-1	CASSLSQDTEAFF	TGTGCCAGCAGTTTATCCCAGGATACTGAAGCTTTCTTT
TRBV14	-	-	TRBJ1-1	CASSSRPGTEAFF	TGTGCCAGCAGCTCCCGCCCCGGGACTGAAGCTTTCTTT
TRBV6-6	-	-	TRBJ1-2	CASGTTNYGYTF	TGTGCCAGCGGGACTACTAACTATGGCTACACCTTC
TRBV19	-	few	TRBJ2-3	CASSYTRFTDTQYF	TGTGCCAGTAGTTATACTAGGTTCACAGATACGCAGTATTTT
TRBV11-3	-	-	TRBJ1-5	CASSCDSGGAQPQHF	TGTGCCAGCAGCTGCGATAGCGGGGGAGCTCAGCCCCAGCATTTT
TRBV27	-	few	TRBJ1-2	CASSQKGLSYTF	TGTGCCAGCAGTCAAAAGGGACTGAGCTACACCTTC
TRBV7-9	-	-	TRBJ2-1	CASSLLGLMGNEQFF	TGTGCCAGCAGCTTACTAGGACTAATGGGGAATGAGCAGTTCTTC
TRBV6-2/TRBV6-3	-	-	TRBJ1-1	CASSYSELAEAFF	TGTGCCAGCAGTTACTCCGAACTCGCCGAAGCTTTCTTT
TRBV30	-	-	TRBJ2-7	CAWSVAFGRYEQYF	TGTGCCTGGAGTGTAGCCTTCGGTCGGTACGAGCAGTACTTC
TRBV3-1/TRBV3-2	TRBD1	-	TRBJ1-2	CASSHRQGTNYGYTF	TGTGCCAGCAGCCATAGACAGGGGACTAACTATGGCTACACCTTC
TRBV19	TRBD1	-	TRBJ1-1	CASSFLPSGTGRNTEAFF	TGTGCCAGTAGTTTTCTCCCCTCCGGGACAGGGAGGAACACTGAAGCTTTCTTT
TRBV3-1/TRBV3-2	-	-	TRBJ2-7	CASSQGDTPWEQYF	TGTGCCAGCAGCCAAGGGGACACCCCTTGGGAGCAGTACTTC